One sample yielded the 18 T cell receptor beta chains listed below, sequenced in a study of blood T cell repertoires in COVID-19 (dated by TCRdb to the early 2020s). The method behind the library was the immunoSEQ multiplex PCR assay. TCRdb mirrors the immuneACCESS table, restricted to in-frame sequences. Some clones are absent from its copies; in checked studies, under half trace to an unresolved V gene, and the reason for the others is unknown. The sample data list roughly 200,000 clones, and roughly 84% of these were observed just once. The ten biggest clones cover 15% to 20% of the sample. The sample taken for sequencing was peripheral blood. The receptors stem from a human donor in a cohort sampled during active COVID-19.

This rearrangement joins TRBV12-3 or TRBV12-4 to TRBJ1-5, with D maybe TRBD1 (6 bases). V lost 2 bases, J lost 7 bases, and 9 bases lay in between. The CDR3 is 13 amino acids. Here the CDR3 reads CASSLTGGQPQHF. The CDR3 coding sequence is TGTGCCAGCAGTTTAACGGGGGGCCAGCCCCAGCATTTT.

The chain links TRBV3-1 (or the pseudogene TRBV3-2) to TRBJ2-5, with 7 bases identical to TRBD1. Unmatched junction bases numbered 10, after V lost 3 bases and J lost 6 bases. The CDR3 runs 15 residues. Per the germline V gene, CDR1 is LGHDT and CDR2 is YNNKEL (reference sequence). DNA of the CDR3: TGTGCCAGCAGCCAGGGGACACAGGGGTGGAAGACCCAGTACTTC. Its translation is CASSQGTQGWKTQYF.

V is TRBV7-9 and J is TRBJ1-1; perhaps TRBD1 as D (6 bases). Trimming cost V 7 bases and J 2 bases, with 17 bases left between them. CDR1 and CDR2 (germline): SEHNR, FQNEAQ (reference sequence). This CDR3 region has 15 residues. The CDR3 nucleotides read TGTGCCAGCACCCCCGGTGGGGGCCGAAACACTGAAGCTTTCTTT. Translated: CASTPGGGRNTEAFF.

The chain carries TRBV5-1 and TRBJ2-3; possible D gene TRBD1, 5 bases. In germline, CDR1 is SGHRS, CDR2 YFSETQ. The V and J ends lost 1 base and 2 bases respectively, with 8 bases between them. The CDR3 is 14 residues long. In nucleotides, the CDR3 is TGCGCCAGCAGCTTGAAGGGGAACACAGATACGCAGTATTTT. Amino acid sequence: CASSLKGNTDTQYF.

The J gene is TRBJ1-4, the V gene TRBV2, with a weak D call TRBD1 (5 bases). The CDR3 consists of 13 residues. Germline loops: CDR1 SNHLY, CDR2 FYNNEI. V was shortened by 4 bases and J by 8 bases, with 11 bases between the two germline ends. CDR3 sequence: CASSAGPREKLFF. CDR3 nucleotide sequence: TGTGCCAGCAGTGCAGGGCCACGGGAAAAACTGTTTTTT.

This clone was recorded only once. This chain links TRBV7-3 with TRBJ2-5, with 14 nucleotides matching TRBD2. J lost 3 bases, V lost 5 bases, and 5 bases had no gene match. In germline, CDR1 is SGHTA, CDR2 FQGTGA. The CDR3 is 16 amino acids. CDR3 region: CASSPGLAGGKETQYF. The CDR3 nucleotides are TGTGCCAGCAGCCCAGGACTAGCGGGGGGCAAAGAGACCCAGTACTTC. Supplemented by reference TRBV7-3 and TRBJ2-5, the full variable domain reads GAGVSQTPSNKVTEKGKYVELRCDPISGHTALYWYRQSLGQGPEFLIYFQGTGAADDSGLPNDRFFAVRPEGSVSTLKIQRTERGDSAVYLCASSPGLAGGKETQYFGPGTRLLVL.

The chain is built from TRBV9 and TRBJ2-5; D is possibly TRBD2 (6 bases). The CDR3 spans 14 residues. Germline loops: CDR1 SGDLS, CDR2 YYNGEE. Between the trimmed V and J ends, which lost 0 bases and 5 bases, there was a span of 11 bases. As DNA, the CDR3 is TGTGCCAGCAGCGTAGCACTCCGGGGGGAGACCCAGTACTTC. It is translated as CASSVALRGETQYF. Using reference TRBV9 and TRBJ2-5 for the parts outside the CDR3, the full variable domain is DSGVTQTPKHLITATGQRVTLRCSPRSGDLSVYWYQQSLDQGLQFLIQYYNGEERAKGNILERFSAQQFPDLHSELNLSSLELGDSALYFCASSVALRGETQYFGPGTRLLVL.

CDR3: CASSLPQGSETQYF. The CDR3 region has the DNA TGCGCCAGCAGCTTGCCTCAGGGCTCAGAGACCCAGTACTTC. The genes are TRBV5-1 and TRBJ2-5, with TRBD1 as a possible D gene (5 bases). The V end lost 1 base, the J end lost 4 bases, and 11 bases lay between the germline ends. The CDR3 is 14 amino acids. The V gene's germline CDR1 is SGHRS and CDR2 YFSETQ.

The chain recombines TRBV13 with TRBJ2-7; D is unresolved. The CDR3 is 13 residues long. Germline CDR1 is PRHDT and CDR2 is FYEKMQ (reference sequence). Trimming removed 3 bases from V and 3 bases from J, with 9 bases in between. DNA for the CDR3: TGTGCCAGCAGCTTCCAGGATAACTACGAGCAGTACTTC. This encodes CASSFQDNYEQYF.

This chain links TRBV28 with TRBJ2-1; TRBD1 matches 8 bases. CDR3 length: 15 residues. J lost 2 bases, V lost 5 bases, and 5 bases had no gene match. Germline loops: CDR1 MDHEN, CDR2 SYDVKM. The CDR3 reads CASSPTGVTYNEQFF. CDR3 sequence (DNA): TGTGCCAGCAGTCCGACAGGGGTAACCTACAATGAGCAGTTCTTC.

This chain joins TRBV19 and TRBJ1-4; D is possibly TRBD1 (5 bases). CDR1 and CDR2 from the germline V gene are LNHDA and SQIVND (reference sequence). CDR3 size: 15 residues. V was pared by 3 bases and J by 6 bases, with 14 bases between. The CDR3 region is CASSIGGEEDEKLFF. CDR3 DNA sequence: TGTGCCAGTAGTATCGGGGGGGAGGAAGATGAAAAACTGTTTTTT.

The chain couples TRBV18 to TRBJ2-4; 7 bases line up with TRBD1. The germline V gene encodes CDR1 KGHSH and CDR2 LQKENI. This CDR3 has 16 amino acids. The J segment lost 7 bases and the V segment lost 1 base, leaving 10 bases of the junction unmatched. The CDR3 DNA is TGTGCCAGCTCACCACGGACAGGAATTAGGGATAACATTCAGTACTTC. Translating gives CASSPRTGIRDNIQYF.

As regards this clone: Other DNA sequences in this sample translate to the same CDR3. The chain links TRBV5-1 to TRBJ2-7, with unresolved D. Deletions cut 4 bases from V and 4 bases from J, with 9 bases between. The CDR3 extends over 12 amino acids. Germline CDR1 reads SGHRS; CDR2 reads YFSETQ. This chain's CDR3 is CASSLDTYEQYF. CDR3 coding DNA: TGCGCCAGCAGCCTTGACACATACGAGCAGTACTTC.

V is TRBV6-6 and J is TRBJ1-5, with 8 positions matching TRBD1. Germline loops: CDR1 MNHNY, CDR2 SVGAGI (reference sequence). The CDR3 length is 16 residues. V dropped 5 bases and J dropped 0; count of bases not matched to a gene: 6. The CDR3 DNA is TGTGCCAGCAGTCCCCGGACAGGGCTTAGCAATCAGCCCCAGCATTTT. Translation: CASSPRTGLSNQPQHF.

The V and J genes are TRBV5-1 and TRBJ2-5; possibly TRBD2 for D (5 bases). From germline, CDR1 is SGHRS and CDR2 YFSETQ. The ends were cut back, 3 bases at V and 5 bases at J, with 8 bases in the middle. This CDR3 is built from 12 residues. CDR3 sequence: CASSYSVETQYF. The CDR3, as DNA: TGCGCCAGCAGCTATAGCGTTGAGACCCAGTACTTC.

The gene calls are TRBV2 and TRBJ2-1; TRBD2 aligns across 12 bases. The ends lost 8 bases at V and 6 bases at J; junction bases unmatched: 5. Germline lookup yields CDR1 SNHLY and CDR2 FYNNEI. The CDR3 extends over 14 amino acids. CDR3 in amino acids: CASSRLAGVNEQFF. The CDR3 nucleotides read TGTGCCAGCTCCCGACTAGCGGGAGTCAATGAGCAGTTCTTC. Supplemented by reference TRBV2 and TRBJ2-1, the full variable domain reads EPEVTQTPSHQVTQMGQEVILRCVPISNHLYFYWYRQILGQKVEFLVSFYNNEISEKSEIFDDQFSVERPDGSNFTLKIRSTKLEDSAMYFCASSRLAGVNEQFFGPGTRLTVL.

This clone was counted a single time. The chain is built from TRBV2 and TRBJ2-1, with 7 bases that match TRBD2. Germline assignment: CDR1 SNHLY and CDR2 FYNNEI. The V gene end was trimmed by 7 bases and the J gene end by 7 bases; junction bases not matched to a gene: 7. This CDR3 is 13 amino acids long. The chain's CDR3 is CASKIGLVNEQFF. The CDR3 coding sequence is TGTGCCAGCAAGATCGGACTAGTAAATGAGCAGTTCTTC.

This clone was detected a few times. V is TRBV7-2 and J is TRBJ2-3; 13 nucleotides agree with TRBD2. CDR3 size: 16 residues. The V gene's germline CDR1 is SGHTA and CDR2 FQGNSA. Unmatched junction bases numbered 4, after V lost 4 bases and J lost 3 bases. The CDR3 bases are TGTGCCAGCAGCTCCGAACTAGCGGGAGGGACAGATACGCAGTATTTT. The encoded protein is CASSSELAGGTDTQYF.